Below, one T cell receptor (beta chain) is given with its context. This entry belongs to a study of control samples from healthy donors and cancer patients. This table comes from immunoSEQ multiplex PCR, and its TCRdb copy is limited to in-frame clones, with some not included. This sample has roughly 39,000 clones, with 92% found just once. The CDR3 contains 17 residues. Trimming removed 0 bases from V and 3 bases from J, with 15 bases in between. CDR1 is SGDLS and CDR2 is YYNGEE in the germline V gene. The clonotype originates from a woman in her 50s in good health. This chain joins TRBV9 and TRBJ1-4, with D hard to call. Sequencing was performed on blood. The CDR3 coding sequence is TGTGCCAGCAGCGTAGACCCGATAGTGCGCCCTAATGAAAAACTGTTTTTT. Translation: CASSVDPIVRPNEKLFF.